The TCR beta chain under discussion was sequenced for a study of siplizumab effects on memory and regulatory T cells. This CDR3 spans 15 amino acids. With 5 bases removed from V and 3 bases from J, the gap between germline ends came to 14 bases. Germline V gene data show CDR1 as SNHLY and CDR2 as FYNNEI. Produced via immunoSEQ multiplex PCR; TCRdb's table is partial and in-frame only. The table lists roughly 100,000 clones, 80% to 95% of them singletons, with approximately 1.2% in the top ten. The V call is TRBV2, the J call TRBJ1-5, with D tentatively TRBD1 (5 bases). Sequenced input: CD4+ T cells sorted from blood. This TCR was sampled from a human donor in good health. Here the CDR3 reads CASSRRDSLNQPQHF. As DNA, the CDR3 is TGTGCCAGCAGTAGGAGAGACAGCCTCAATCAGCCCCAGCATTTT.